This is a list of T cell receptor beta chains from one sample in a study of PD-L1 blockade in urothelial cancer. Profiled with immunoSEQ multiplex PCR; TCRdb holds only in-frame clones, not every one. The data hold approximately 100,000 clones, with over 80% observed a single time. The input for sequencing was PBMCs, taken around atezolizumab (anti-PD-L1) treatment. These receptors were collected from a woman at least 80 years old with urothelial cancer. The CDR3 runs from the conserved cysteine through the conserved F or W. The order of the fields is D gene, J gene, clone size, V gene, CDR3 protein, CDR3 DNA. A D gene is named only where the DNA matches it firmly. Not every row has a clone size; where given, it reads once, few, many or a size class.

.	TRBJ2-1	.	TRBV7-9	CASSLAARPNEQFF	TGTGCCAGCAGCTTAGCGGCGAGGCCCAATGAGCAGTTCTTC
.	TRBJ1-5	once	TRBV27	CASSLTGFDNQPQHF	TGTGCCAGCAGCCTAACAGGGTTTGACAATCAGCCCCAGCATTTT
.	TRBJ2-1	.	TRBV27	CASTYTTLGPNEQFF	TGTGCCAGCACCTACACCACACTAGGACCCAATGAGCAGTTCTTC
.	TRBJ2-5	.	TRBV30	CAWSPGVKETQYF	TGTGCCTGGAGTCCGGGGGTTAAAGAGACCCAGTACTTC
.	TRBJ2-1	.	TRBV19	CASSRVASSYNEQFF	TGTGCCAGTAGTAGAGTAGCGAGCTCCTACAATGAGCAGTTCTTC
TRBD2	TRBJ2-7	.	TRBV28	CASSPSGRAGEQYF	TGTGCCAGCAGCCCCAGCGGGAGGGCGGGGGAGCAGTACTTC
TRBD2	TRBJ2-1	once	TRBV7-8	CASSLRTGTSGRASYNEQFF	TGTGCCAGCAGCCTCCGTACCGGGACTAGCGGGAGGGCAAGCTACAATGAGCAGTTCTTC
TRBD2	TRBJ2-1	.	TRBV29-1	CSVDPGLAGGEQFF	TGCAGCGTTGACCCCGGACTAGCGGGAGGTGAGCAGTTCTTC
.	TRBJ1-5	once	TRBV5-8	CASSSAGREQPQHF	TGTGCCAGCAGCTCGGCCGGGCGGGAACAGCCCCAGCATTTT
.	TRBJ2-7	.	TRBV7-2	CASSLEYREIYEQYF	TGTGCCAGCAGCTTAGAATACAGGGAGATCTACGAGCAGTACTTC
.	TRBJ1-1	.	TRBV30	CAWAGSSSTEAFF	TGTGCCTGGGCGGGATCCTCAAGCACTGAAGCTTTCTTT
TRBD1	TRBJ2-3	.	TRBV10-3	CATEDRIKADTQYF	TGTGCCACCGAGGACAGGATAAAGGCAGATACGCAGTATTTT
.	TRBJ1-1	.	TRBV19	CASSIESGFTEAFF	TGTGCCAGTAGTATAGAATCAGGGTTCACTGAAGCTTTCTTT
TRBD2	TRBJ2-7	once	TRBV30	CAWTPGLAGSYEQYF	TGTGCCTGGACCCCGGGACTAGCGGGCTCCTACGAGCAGTACTTC
TRBD2	TRBJ2-1	.	TRBV30	CAWGPPLARLAGGHKGDEQFF	TGTGCCTGGGGCCCACCCCTAGCCAGACTAGCGGGAGGCCATAAGGGCGATGAGCAGTTCTTC
.	TRBJ2-7	once	TRBV28	CASSLWGRGVGEQYF	TGTGCCAGCAGTTTATGGGGGAGGGGGGTAGGCGAGCAGTACTTC
.	TRBJ1-3	.	TRBV6-6	CASREEGKPGNTIYF	TGTGCCAGCAGGGAGGAGGGGAAGCCCGGAAACACCATATATTTT
.	TRBJ1-2	.	TRBV20-1	CSASLQVGYTF	TGCAGTGCTAGTTTACAGGTTGGCTACACCTTC
.	TRBJ1-5	.	TRBV29-1	CSVGAGGPNQPQHF	TGCAGCGTCGGTGCCGGGGGTCCCAATCAGCCCCAGCATTTT
TRBD1	TRBJ2-7	.	TRBV7-2	CASSLVQGVYEQYF	TGTGCCAGCAGCTTAGTACAGGGGGTCTACGAGCAGTACTTC
.	TRBJ1-2	.	TRBV5-1	CASSFEGDAGGYTF	TGCGCCAGCAGCTTCGAGGGTGACGCTGGCGGCTACACCTTC
.	TRBJ1-5	.	TRBV2	CASSDHTTNQHF	TGTGCCAGCAGTGACCATACAACGAACCAGCATTTT
.	TRBJ1-5	.	TRBV19	CASSTTGRNQPQHF	TGTGCCAGTAGTACCACAGGCCGCAATCAGCCCCAGCATTTT
TRBD1	TRBJ1-4	.	TRBV5-6	CASSWGQGATNEKLFF	TGTGCCAGCAGCTGGGGACAGGGGGCAACTAATGAAAAACTGTTTTTT
.	TRBJ2-7	.	TRBV5-1	CASSFSAGVDYEQYF	TGCGCCAGCAGCTTCAGTGCAGGGGTGGACTACGAGCAGTACTTC
TRBD1	TRBJ2-7	.	TRBV5-1	CASSGYRGTNEQYF	TGCGCCAGCAGCGGATACAGGGGAACCAACGAGCAGTACTTC
TRBD1	TRBJ1-4	.	TRBV5-1	CASRGQGTNEKLFF	TGCGCCAGTAGGGGACAGGGGACTAATGAAAAACTGTTTTTT
TRBD1	TRBJ1-1	.	TRBV28	CASSPGGQGGVNTEAFF	TGTGCCAGCAGTCCGGGGGGACAGGGGGGGGTGAACACTGAAGCTTTCTTT
TRBD2	TRBJ2-3	.	TRBV7-3	CASAGGSTDTQYF	TGTGCCAGCGCGGGGGGGAGCACAGATACGCAGTATTTT
TRBD1	TRBJ1-4	once	TRBV5-4	CASSLQGLNEKLFF	TGTGCCAGCAGCTTACAGGGGCTGAATGAAAAACTGTTTTTT
TRBD2	TRBJ2-1	.	TRBV19	CASSGGDGPNEQFF	TGTGCCAGTAGTGGGGGGGACGGGCCCAATGAGCAGTTCTTC